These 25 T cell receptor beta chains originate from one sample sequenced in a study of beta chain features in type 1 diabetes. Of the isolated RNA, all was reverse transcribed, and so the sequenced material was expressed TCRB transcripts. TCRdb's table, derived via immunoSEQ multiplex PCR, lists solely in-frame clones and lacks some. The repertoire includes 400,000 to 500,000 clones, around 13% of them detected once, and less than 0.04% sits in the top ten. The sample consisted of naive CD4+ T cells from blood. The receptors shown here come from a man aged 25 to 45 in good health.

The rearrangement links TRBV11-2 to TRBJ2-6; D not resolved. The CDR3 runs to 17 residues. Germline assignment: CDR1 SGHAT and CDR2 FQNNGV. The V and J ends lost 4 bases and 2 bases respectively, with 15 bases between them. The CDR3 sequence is CASSSHGLGTGANVLTF. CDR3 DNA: TGTGCCAGCAGCTCTCATGGTTTGGGAACTGGGGCCAACGTCCTGACTTTC.

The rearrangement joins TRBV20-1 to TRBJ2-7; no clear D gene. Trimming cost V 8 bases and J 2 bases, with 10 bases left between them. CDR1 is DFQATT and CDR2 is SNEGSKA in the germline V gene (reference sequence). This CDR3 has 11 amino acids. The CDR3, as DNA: TGCAGTTGCATTCGAGCCTACGAGCAGTACTTC. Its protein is CSCIRAYEQYF.

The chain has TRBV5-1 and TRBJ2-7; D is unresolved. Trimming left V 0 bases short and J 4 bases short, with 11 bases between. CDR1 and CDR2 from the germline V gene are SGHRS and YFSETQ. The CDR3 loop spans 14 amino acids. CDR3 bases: TGCGCCAGCAGCTTGGGACCTTTAACTTACGAGCAGTACGTC. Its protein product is CASSLGPLTYEQYV.

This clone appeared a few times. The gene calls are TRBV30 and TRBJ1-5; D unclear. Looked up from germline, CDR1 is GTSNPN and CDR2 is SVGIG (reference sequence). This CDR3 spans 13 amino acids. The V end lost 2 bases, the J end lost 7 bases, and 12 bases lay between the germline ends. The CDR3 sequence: CAWSNGPLQPQHF. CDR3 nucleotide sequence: TGTGCCTGGAGTAATGGTCCCTTACAGCCCCAGCATTTT.

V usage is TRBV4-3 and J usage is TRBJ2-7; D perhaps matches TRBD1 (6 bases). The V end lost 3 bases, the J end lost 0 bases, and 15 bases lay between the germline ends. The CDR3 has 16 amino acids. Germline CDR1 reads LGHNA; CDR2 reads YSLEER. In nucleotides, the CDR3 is TGCGCCAGCAGCCACCGCGACAGGAGTCGCTCCTACGAGCAGTACGTC. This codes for CASSHRDRSRSYEQYV.

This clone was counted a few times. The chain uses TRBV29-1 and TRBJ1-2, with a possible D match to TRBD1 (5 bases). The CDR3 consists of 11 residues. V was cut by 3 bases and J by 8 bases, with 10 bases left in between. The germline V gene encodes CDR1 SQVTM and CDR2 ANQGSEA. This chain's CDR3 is CSVDRDGGYTF. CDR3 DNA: TGCAGCGTTGACAGGGACGGGGGCTACACCTTC.

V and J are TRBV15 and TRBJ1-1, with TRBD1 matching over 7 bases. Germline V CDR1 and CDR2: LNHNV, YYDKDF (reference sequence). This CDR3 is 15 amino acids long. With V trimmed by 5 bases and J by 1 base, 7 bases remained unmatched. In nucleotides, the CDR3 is TGTGCCACCAGCGCAGGTCGGACAGGGAACACTGAAGCTTTCTTT. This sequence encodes CATSAGRTGNTEAFF. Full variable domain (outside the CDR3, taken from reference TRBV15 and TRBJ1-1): DAMVIQNPRYQVTQFGKPVTLSCSQTLNHNVMYWYQQKSSQAPKLLFHYYDKDFNNEADTPDNFQSRRPNTSFCFLDIRSPGLGDTAMYLCATSAGRTGNTEAFFGQGTRLTVV.

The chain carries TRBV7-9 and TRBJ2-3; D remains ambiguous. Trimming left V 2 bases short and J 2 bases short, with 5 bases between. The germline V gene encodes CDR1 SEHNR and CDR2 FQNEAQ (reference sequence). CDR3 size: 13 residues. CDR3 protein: CASSLMTTDTQYF. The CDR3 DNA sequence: TGTGCCAGCAGCTTAATGACCACAGATACGCAGTATTTT.

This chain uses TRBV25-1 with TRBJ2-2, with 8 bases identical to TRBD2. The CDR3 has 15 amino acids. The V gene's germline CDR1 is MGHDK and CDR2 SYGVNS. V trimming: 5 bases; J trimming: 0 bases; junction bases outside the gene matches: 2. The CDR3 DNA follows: TGTGCCAGCAGTAAACTAGCGGCGAACACCGGGGAGCTGTTTTTT. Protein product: CASSKLAANTGELFF.

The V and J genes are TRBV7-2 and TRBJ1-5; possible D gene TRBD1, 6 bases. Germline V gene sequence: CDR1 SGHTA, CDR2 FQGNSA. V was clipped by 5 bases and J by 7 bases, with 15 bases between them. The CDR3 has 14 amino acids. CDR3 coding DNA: TGTGCCAGCAGCCAAAACAGGGATGGACAGCCCCAGCATTTT. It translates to CASSQNRDGQPQHF.

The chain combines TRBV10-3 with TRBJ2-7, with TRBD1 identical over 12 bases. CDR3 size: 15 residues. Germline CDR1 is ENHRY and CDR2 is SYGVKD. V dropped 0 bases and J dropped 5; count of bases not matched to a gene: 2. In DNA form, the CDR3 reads TGTGCCATCAGTGAGTCGGGGACAGGGGGCCACGAGCAGTACGTC. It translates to CAISESGTGGHEQYV.

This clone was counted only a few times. The CDR3 DNA reads TGCGCCAGCAGCCTCCGGGACAGGGTCAATGAGCAGTTCTTC. Protein sequence: CASSLRDRVNEQFF. The V and J genes are TRBV5-1 and TRBJ2-1, with 9 bases identical to TRBD1. This CDR3 has 14 residues. V lost 4 bases to trimming and J lost 6 bases; unmatched junction nucleotides: 5. Germline V gene lookup returns CDR1 SGHRS and CDR2 YFSETQ.

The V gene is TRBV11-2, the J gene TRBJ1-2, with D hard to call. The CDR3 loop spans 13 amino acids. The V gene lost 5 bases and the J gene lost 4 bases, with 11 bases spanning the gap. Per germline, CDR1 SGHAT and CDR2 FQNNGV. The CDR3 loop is CASSGGPIYGYTF. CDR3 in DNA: TGTGCCAGCAGCGGCGGGCCTATCTATGGCTACACCTTC.

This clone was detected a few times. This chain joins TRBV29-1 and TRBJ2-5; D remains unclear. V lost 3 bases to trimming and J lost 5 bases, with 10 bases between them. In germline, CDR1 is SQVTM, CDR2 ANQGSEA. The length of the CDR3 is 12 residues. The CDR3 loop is CSVEKGRETQYF. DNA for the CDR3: TGCAGCGTTGAGAAGGGCCGGGAGACCCAGTACTTC. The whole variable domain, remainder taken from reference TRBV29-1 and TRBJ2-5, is SAVISQKPSRDICQRGTSLTIQCQVDSQVTMMFWYRQQPGQSLTLIATANQGSEATYESGFVIDKFPISRPNLTFSTLTVSNMSPEDSSIYLCSVEKGRETQYFGPGTRLLVL.

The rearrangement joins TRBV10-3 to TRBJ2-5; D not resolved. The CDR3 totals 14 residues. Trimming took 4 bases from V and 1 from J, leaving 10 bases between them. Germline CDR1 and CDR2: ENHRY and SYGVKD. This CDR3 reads CAISAWGTQETQYF. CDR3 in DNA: TGTGCCATCAGTGCTTGGGGTACCCAAGAGACCCAGTACTTC.

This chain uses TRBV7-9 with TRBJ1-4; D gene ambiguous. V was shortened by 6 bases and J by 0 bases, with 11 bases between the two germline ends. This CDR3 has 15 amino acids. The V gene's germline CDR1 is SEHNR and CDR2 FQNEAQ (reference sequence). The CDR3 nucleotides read TGTGCCAGCAGTTCTCGTGGAGCAACTAATGAAAAACTGTTTTTT. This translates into CASSSRGATNEKLFF.

This chain's CDR3 is CASSSSPGTSYNEQFF. CDR3 DNA: TGTGCCAGCAGCTCCTCCCCGGGGACTAGCTACAATGAGCAGTTCTTC. J is TRBJ2-1 and V is TRBV11-3, with 8 bases identical to TRBD2. The length of the CDR3 is 16 residues. The V gene end was trimmed by 4 bases and the J gene end by 3 bases; junction bases not matched to a gene: 8. The germline gives CDR1 SGHNT, CDR2 YENEEA.

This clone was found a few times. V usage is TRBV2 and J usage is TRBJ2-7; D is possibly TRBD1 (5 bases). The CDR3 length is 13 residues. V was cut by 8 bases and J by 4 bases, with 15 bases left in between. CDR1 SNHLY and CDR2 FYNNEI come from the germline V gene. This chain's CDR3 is CASRPGHSYEQYF. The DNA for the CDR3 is TGTGCCAGCCGACCCGGACATTCTTACGAGCAGTACTTC. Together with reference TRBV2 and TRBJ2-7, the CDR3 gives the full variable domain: EPEVTQTPSHQVTQMGQEVILRCVPISNHLYFYWYRQILGQKVEFLVSFYNNEISEKSEIFDDQFSVERPDGSNFTLKIRSTKLEDSAMYFCASRPGHSYEQYFGPGTRLTVT.

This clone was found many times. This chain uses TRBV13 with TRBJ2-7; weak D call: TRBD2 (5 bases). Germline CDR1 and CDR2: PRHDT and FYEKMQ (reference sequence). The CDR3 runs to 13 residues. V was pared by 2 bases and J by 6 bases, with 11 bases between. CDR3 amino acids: CASSLSWTLEQYF. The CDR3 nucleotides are TGTGCCAGCAGCTTAAGTTGGACTCTCGAGCAGTACTTC.

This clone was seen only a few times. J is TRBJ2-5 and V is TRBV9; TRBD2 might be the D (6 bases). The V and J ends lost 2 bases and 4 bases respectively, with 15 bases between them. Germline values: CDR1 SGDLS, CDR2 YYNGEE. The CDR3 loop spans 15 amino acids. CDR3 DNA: TGTGCCAGCAGCGTTGCTAGCGTAGGAGGAGAGACCCAGTACTTC. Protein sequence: CASSVASVGGETQYF.

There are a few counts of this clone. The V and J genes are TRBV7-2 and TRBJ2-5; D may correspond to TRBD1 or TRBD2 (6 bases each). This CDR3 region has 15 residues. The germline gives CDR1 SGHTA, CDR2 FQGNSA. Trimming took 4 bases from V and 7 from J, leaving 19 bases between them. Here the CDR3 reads CASSSRTALGGTQYF. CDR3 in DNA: TGTGCCAGCAGCTCAAGGACAGCCTTGGGGGGGACCCAGTACTTC.

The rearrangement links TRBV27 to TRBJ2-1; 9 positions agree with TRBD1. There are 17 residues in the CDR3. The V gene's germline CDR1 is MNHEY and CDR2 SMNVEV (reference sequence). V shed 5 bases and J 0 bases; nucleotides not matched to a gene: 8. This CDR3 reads CASSVHRGRSSYNEQFF. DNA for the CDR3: TGTGCCAGCAGTGTGCACAGGGGGCGAAGCTCCTACAATGAGCAGTTCTTC.

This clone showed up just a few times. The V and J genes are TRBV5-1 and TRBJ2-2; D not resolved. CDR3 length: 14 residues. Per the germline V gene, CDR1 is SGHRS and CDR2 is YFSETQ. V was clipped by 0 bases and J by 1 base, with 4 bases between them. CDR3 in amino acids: CASSLALNTGELFF. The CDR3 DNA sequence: TGCGCCAGCAGCTTGGCACTGAACACCGGGGAGCTGTTTTTT.

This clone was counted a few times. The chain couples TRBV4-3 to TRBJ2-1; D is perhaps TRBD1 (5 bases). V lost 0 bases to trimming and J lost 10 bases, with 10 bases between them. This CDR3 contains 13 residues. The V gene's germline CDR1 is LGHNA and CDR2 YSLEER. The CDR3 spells CASSQDKGMEQFF. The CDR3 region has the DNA TGCGCCAGCAGCCAAGATAAGGGGATGGAGCAGTTCTTC.

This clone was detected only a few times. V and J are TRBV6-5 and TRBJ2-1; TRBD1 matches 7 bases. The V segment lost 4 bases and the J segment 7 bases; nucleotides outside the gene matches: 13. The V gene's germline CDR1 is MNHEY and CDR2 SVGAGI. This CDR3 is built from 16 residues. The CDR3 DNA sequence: TGTGCCAGCAGTTCCACGACAGGGTTGGGCCTGAATGAGCAGTTCTTC. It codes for CASSSTTGLGLNEQFF.